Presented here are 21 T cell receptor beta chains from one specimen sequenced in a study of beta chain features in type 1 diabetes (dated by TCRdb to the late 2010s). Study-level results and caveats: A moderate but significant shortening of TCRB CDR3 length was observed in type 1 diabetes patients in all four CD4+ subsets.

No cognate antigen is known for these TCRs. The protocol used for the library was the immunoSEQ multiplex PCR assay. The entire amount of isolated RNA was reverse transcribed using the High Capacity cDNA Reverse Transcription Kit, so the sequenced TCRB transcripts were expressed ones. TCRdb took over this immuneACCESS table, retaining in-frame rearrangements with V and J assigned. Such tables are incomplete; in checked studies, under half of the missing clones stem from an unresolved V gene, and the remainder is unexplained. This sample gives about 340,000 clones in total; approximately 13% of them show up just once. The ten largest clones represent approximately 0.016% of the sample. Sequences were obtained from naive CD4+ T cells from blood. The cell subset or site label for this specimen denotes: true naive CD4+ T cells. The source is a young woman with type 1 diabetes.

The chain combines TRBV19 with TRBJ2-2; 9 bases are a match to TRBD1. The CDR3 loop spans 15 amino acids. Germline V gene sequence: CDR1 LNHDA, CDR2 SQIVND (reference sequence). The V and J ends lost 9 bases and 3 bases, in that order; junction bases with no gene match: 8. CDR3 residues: CASQETGGYTGELFF. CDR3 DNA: TGTGCCAGCCAAGAAACAGGGGGCTACACCGGGGAGCTGTTTTTT.

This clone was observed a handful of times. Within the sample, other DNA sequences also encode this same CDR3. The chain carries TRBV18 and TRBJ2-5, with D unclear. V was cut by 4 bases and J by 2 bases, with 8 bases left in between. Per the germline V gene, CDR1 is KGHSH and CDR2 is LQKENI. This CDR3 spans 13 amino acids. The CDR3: CASSQGVQETQYF. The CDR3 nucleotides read TGTGCCAGCTCACAAGGAGTACAAGAGACCCAGTACTTC.

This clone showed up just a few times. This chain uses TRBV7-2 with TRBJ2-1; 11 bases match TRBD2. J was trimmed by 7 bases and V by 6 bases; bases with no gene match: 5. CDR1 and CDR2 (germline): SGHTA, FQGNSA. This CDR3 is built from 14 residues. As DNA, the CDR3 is TGTGCCAGCAGGATAGCGGGAGGGCCGAATGAGCAGTTCTTC. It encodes CASRIAGGPNEQFF.

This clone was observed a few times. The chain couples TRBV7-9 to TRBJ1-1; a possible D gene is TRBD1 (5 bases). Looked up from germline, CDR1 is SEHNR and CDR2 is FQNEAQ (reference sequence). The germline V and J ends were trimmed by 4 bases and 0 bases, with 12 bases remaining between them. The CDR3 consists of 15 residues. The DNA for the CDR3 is TGTGCCAGCAGCTCAGGGACTACTATGAACACTGAAGCTTTCTTT. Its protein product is CASSSGTTMNTEAFF.

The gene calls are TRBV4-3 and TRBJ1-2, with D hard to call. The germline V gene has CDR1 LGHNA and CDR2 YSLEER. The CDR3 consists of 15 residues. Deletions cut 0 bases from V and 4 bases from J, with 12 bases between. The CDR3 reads CASSQDRSGFYGYTF. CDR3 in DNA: TGCGCCAGCAGCCAAGATAGGAGCGGATTCTATGGCTACACCTTC.

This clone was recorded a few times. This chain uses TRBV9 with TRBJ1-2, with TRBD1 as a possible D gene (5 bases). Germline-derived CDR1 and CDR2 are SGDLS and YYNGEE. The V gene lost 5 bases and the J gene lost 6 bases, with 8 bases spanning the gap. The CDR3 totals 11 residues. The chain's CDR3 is CASRTDDGYTF. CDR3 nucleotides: TGTGCCAGCAGGACAGACGATGGCTACACCTTC.

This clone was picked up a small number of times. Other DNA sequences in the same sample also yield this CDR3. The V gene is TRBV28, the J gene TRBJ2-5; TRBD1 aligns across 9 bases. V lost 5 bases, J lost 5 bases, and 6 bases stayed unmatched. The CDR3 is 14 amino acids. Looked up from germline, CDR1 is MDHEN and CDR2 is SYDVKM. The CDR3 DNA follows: TGTGCCAGCAGTCTACAGGGGGCCCGGGAGACCCAGTACTTC. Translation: CASSLQGARETQYF. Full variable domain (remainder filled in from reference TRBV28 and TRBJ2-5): DVKVTQSSRYLVKRTGEKVFLECVQDMDHENMFWYRQDPGLGLRLIYFSYDVKMKEKGDIPEGYSVSREKKERFSLILESASTNQTSMYLCASSLQGARETQYFGPGTRLLVL.

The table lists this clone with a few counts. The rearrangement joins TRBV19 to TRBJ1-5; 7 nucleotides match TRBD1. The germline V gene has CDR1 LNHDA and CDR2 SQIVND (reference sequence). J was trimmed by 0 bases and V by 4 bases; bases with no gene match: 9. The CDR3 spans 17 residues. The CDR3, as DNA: TGTGCCAGTAGTAAGGGACAGACAACATATAGCAATCAGCCCCAGCATTTT. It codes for CASSKGQTTYSNQPQHF.

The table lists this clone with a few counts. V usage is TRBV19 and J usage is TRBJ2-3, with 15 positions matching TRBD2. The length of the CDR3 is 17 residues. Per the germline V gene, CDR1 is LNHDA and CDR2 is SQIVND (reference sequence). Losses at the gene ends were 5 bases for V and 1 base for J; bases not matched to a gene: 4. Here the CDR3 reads CASSPGLAGGGTDTQYF. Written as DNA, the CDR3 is TGTGCCAGTAGTCCTGGACTAGCGGGAGGGGGCACAGATACGCAGTATTTT.

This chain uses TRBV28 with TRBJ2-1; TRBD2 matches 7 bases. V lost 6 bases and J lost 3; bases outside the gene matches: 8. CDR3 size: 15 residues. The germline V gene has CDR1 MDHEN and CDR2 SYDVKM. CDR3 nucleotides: TGTGCCAGCAGAAGCGGGGCGCCCCACTACAATGAGCAGTTCTTC. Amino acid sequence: CASRSGAPHYNEQFF.

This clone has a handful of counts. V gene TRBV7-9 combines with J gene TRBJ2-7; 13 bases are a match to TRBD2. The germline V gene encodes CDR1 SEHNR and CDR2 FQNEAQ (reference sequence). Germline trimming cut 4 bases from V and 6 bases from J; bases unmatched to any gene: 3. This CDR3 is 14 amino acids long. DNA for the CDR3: TGTGCCAGCAGCTGGGGACTAGCGGGATCCGAGCAGTACGTC. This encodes CASSWGLAGSEQYV.

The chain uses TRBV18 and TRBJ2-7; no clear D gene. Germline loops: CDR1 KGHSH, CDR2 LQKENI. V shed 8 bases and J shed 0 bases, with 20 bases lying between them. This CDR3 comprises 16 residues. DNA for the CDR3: TGTGCCAGCCACCCCACCACAGACCCGAGCTCCTACGAGCAGTACTTC. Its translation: CASHPTTDPSSYEQYF.

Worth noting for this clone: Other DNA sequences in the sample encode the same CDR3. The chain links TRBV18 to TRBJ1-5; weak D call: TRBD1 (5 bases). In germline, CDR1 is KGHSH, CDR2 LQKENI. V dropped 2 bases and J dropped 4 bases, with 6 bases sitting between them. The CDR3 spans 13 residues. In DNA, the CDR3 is TGTGCCAGCTCACCAGGGGCAAATCAGCCCCAGCATTTT. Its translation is CASSPGANQPQHF.

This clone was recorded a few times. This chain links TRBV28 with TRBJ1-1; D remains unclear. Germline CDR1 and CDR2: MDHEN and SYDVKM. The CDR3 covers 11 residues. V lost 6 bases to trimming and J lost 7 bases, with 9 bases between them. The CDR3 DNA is TGTGCCAGCAGCCTGGACTTTGAAGCTTTCTTT. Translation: CASSLDFEAFF. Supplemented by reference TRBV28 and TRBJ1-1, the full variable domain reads DVKVTQSSRYLVKRTGEKVFLECVQDMDHENMFWYRQDPGLGLRLIYFSYDVKMKEKGDIPEGYSVSREKKERFSLILESASTNQTSMYLCASSLDFEAFFGQGTRLTVV.

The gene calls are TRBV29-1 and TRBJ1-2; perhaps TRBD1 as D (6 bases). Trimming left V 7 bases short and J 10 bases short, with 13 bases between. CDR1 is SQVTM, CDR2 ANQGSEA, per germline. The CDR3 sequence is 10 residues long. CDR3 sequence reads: CSGYEGDYTF. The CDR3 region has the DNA TGCAGCGGATATGAGGGGGACTACACCTTC.

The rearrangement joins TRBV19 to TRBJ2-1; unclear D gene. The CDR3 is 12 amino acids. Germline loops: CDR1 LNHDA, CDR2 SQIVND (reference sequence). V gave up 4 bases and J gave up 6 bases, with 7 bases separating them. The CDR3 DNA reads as TGTGCCAGTAGTACCCAGTCCAATGAGCAGTTCTTC. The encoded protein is CASSTQSNEQFF.

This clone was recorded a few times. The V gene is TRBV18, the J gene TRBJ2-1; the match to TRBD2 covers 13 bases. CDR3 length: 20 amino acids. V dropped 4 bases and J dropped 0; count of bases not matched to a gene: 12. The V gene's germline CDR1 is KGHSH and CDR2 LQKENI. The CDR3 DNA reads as TGTGCCAGCTCACTTCCAGGACTAGCGGGAGAAGGGATCTCCTACAATGAGCAGTTCTTC. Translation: CASSLPGLAGEGISYNEQFF.

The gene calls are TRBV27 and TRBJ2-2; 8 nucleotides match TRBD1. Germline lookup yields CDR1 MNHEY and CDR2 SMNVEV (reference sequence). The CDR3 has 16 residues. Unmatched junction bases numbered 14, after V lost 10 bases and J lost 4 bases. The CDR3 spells CATRTGQRRATGELFF. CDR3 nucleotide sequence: TGTGCCACACGGACAGGGCAGCGGAGAGCCACCGGGGAGCTGTTTTTT.

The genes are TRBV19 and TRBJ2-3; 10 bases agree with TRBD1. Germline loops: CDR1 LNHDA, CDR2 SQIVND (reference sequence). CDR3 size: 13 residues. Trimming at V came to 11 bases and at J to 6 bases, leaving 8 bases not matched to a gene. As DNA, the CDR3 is TGTGCCTCAGGGACAGGGGCCTCCGATACGCAGTATTTT. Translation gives CASGTGASDTQYF.

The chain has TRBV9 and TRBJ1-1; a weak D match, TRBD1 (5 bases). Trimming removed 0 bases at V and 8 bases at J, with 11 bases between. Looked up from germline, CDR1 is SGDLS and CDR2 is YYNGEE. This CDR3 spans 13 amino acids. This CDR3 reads CASSVVRQGEAFF. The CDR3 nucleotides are TGTGCCAGCAGCGTAGTCAGGCAGGGAGAAGCTTTCTTT.

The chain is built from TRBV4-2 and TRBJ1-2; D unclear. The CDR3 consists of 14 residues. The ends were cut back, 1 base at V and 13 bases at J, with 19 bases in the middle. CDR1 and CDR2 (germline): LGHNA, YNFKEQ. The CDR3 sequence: CASSQAEREVKVTF. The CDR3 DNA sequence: TGTGCCAGCAGCCAAGCTGAGAGGGAGGTTAAGGTCACCTTC.